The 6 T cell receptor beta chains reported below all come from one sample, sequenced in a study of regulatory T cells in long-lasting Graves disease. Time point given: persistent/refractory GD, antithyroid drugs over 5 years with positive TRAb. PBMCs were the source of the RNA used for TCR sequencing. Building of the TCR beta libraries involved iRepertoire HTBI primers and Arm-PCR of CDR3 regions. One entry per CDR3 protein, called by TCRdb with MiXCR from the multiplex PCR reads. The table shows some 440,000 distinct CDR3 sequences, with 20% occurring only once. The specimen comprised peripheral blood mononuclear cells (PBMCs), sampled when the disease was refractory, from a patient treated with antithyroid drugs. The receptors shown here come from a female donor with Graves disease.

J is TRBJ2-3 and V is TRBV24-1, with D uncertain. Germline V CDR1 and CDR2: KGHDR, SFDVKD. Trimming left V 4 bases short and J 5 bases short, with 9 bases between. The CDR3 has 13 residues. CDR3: CATSDRFQDTQYF. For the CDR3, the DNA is TGTGCCACCAGTGACCGCTTTCAAGATACGCAGTATTTT.

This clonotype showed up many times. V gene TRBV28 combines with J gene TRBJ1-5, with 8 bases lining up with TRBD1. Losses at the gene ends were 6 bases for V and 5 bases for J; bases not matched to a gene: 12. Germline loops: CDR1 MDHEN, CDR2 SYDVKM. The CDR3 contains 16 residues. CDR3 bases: TGTGCCAGCAGGCGAAGAGTCAGGGGGCCCCATCAGCCCCAGCATTTT. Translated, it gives CASRRRVRGPHQPQHF.

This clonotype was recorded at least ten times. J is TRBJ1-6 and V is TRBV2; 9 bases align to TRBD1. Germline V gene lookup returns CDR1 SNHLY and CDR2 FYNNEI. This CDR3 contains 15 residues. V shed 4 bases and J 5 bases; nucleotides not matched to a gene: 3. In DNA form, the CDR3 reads TGTGCCAGCAGTGGACAGGGGGTCCATAATTCACCCCTCCACTTT. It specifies CASSGQGVHNSPLHF.

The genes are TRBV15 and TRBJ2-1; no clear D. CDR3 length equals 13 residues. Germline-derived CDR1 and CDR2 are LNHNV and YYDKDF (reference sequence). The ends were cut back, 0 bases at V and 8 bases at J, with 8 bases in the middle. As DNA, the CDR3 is TGTGCCACCAGCAGAGATAAGTGGGATGAGCAGTTCTTC. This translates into CATSRDKWDEQFF.

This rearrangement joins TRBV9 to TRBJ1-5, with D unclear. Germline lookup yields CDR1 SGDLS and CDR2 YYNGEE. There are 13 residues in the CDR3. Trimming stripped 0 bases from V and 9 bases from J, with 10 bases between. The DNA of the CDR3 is TGTGCCAGCAGCGTAGAGGAGGGCACGCCCCAGCATTTT. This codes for CASSVEEGTPQHF.

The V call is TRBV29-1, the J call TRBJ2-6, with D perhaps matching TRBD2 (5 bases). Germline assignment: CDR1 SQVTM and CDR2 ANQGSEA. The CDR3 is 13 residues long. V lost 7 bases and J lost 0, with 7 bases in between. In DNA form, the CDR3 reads TGCAGCGCAGCGGCCTCTGGGGCCAACGTCCTGACTTTC. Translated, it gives CSAAASGANVLTF.